This TCR beta chain derives from a study of T cell repertoires in cytomegalovirus infection. Study context: Well-studied HLA-B-restricted CMV epitopes were used in the study alongside recently identified HLA-C-restricted ones. A matching HLA type, together with CMV infection, was signaled by public TCR beta signatures.

Of note for this clonotype: Its target is not known.

TCRdb reanalysed the reads using MiXCR and keeps one entry per CDR3 protein. The sample lists 360,000 or so distinct CDR3 sequences; about 35% were seen once. General observations from the study: People with CMV and the relevant HLA were identified by cumulative public TCR beta family frequency.

The origin of this receptor is a human donor in good health (CMV status not recorded). Some clones in this sample may be carry-over from other donors' samples. Sequencing used cultured PBMCs, obtained from culture after CMV antigen stimulation.

CDR3 sequence: CASSTDQGAGELFF. In DNA, the CDR3 is TGTGCCAGCAGTACCGACCAGGGGGCCGGGGAGCTGTTTTTT. The chain is built from TRBV6-2 or TRBV6-3 and TRBJ2-2, with TRBD1 identical over 7 bases. The CDR3 consists of 14 residues. The trim removed 5 bases at V and 6 bases at J, leaving 6 bases unmatched. Germline V gene data show CDR1 as MNHEY and CDR2 as SVGEGT.